These 28 T cell receptor beta chains were all obtained from the same sample, sequenced in a study of tumor-infiltrating lymphocytes in primary liver carcinoma. TCR beta cDNA was prepared out of about 530 ng total RNA by means of a constant-region primer. Libraries covering TCR beta were generated through three nested multiplex PCR rounds (using a slightly modified ARM-PCR). A C-beta reverse primer was combined with TRBV1-TRBV30 forward primers in the first two PCR rounds, and each round had approximately 10 cycles. TCRdb fed the multiplex PCR reads into MiXCR, producing one record per CDR3 protein. The sample has over 95,000 distinct CDR3 sequences, 55% to 70% seen once. Taking about 19-32 mg of unsorted bulk tissue, the authors co-extracted RNA and DNA. What was sequenced was liver tumor tissue from sampling region 5. Specified subset: tumor region T5, tumor centre. The receptors were gathered from a woman aged 60 to 75 with primary liver carcinoma and hepatitis B virus infection.

In its sample, this clonotype was seen many times. This chain connects TRBV10-3 to TRBJ1-1; 8 bases fit TRBD1. The CDR3 contains 16 residues. After removal of 3 bases from V and 5 bases from J, the junction contained 11 bases not matched to a gene. Germline loops: CDR1 ENHRY, CDR2 SYGVKD. CDR3 residues: CAISDPPDRVRTEAFF. The CDR3 DNA reads as TGTGCCATCAGTGATCCCCCGGACAGGGTGAGGACTGAAGCTTTCTTT.

Details on this clonotype: The germline gene is not matched at one end of the junction; a read error may be the cause. The genes are TRBV5-1 and TRBJ2-5; 9 bases are shared with TRBD1. CDR3 length: 15 amino acids. Germline CDR1 is SGHRS and CDR2 is YFSETQ. Here the CDR3 DNA reads TGCACCAGCAGCAATCCCGACAGGGGGCAAGAGACCCAGTACTTC. Amino acids: CTSSNPDRGQETQYF.

To note about this clonotype: This likely comes from a read error, as the CDR3 has no conserved phenylalanine or tryptophan at its end. The chain employs TRBV6-5 and TRBJ2-1, with TRBD2 identical over 8 bases. CDR3 length equals 17 residues. J was trimmed by 2 bases and V by 8 bases; bases with no gene match: 14. Germline CDR1 reads MNHEY; CDR2 reads SVGAGI. The CDR3 protein is CASRHLSGSAAYNEQFL. DNA of the CDR3: TGTGCCAGCCGACACTTAAGCGGGAGTGCAGCCTACAATGAGCAGTTCCTC.

This rearrangement joins TRBV5-1 to TRBJ2-6; weak D call: TRBD1 (6 bases). Deletions cut 6 bases from V and 4 bases from J, with 8 bases between. CDR3 length: 13 residues. CDR1 and CDR2 from the germline V gene are SGHRS and YFSETQ. CDR3 protein: CASKQGGANVLTF. The CDR3 DNA sequence: TGCGCCAGCAAACAGGGAGGGGCCAACGTCCTGACTTTC.

Of note for this clonotype: It is likely a read error, because the conserved phenylalanine at the end of the CDR3 is missing. The J gene is TRBJ2-1, the V gene TRBV6-6; D is undetermined. The V gene's germline CDR1 is MNHNY and CDR2 SVGAGI (reference sequence). The CDR3 spans 13 residues. The CDR3 protein is CVSSYSVAAEQFS. In nucleotides, the CDR3 is TGTGTCAGCAGTTACTCAGTGGCCGCTGAGCAGTTCTCC.

The chain uses TRBV29-1 and TRBJ2-7; possible D gene TRBD2, 5 bases. This CDR3 is built from 14 residues. With 6 bases removed from V and 10 bases from J, the gap between germline ends came to 25 bases. Germline V CDR1 and CDR2: SQVTM, ANQGSEA. CDR3 region: CSVASPSGRSEQYF. The CDR3 bases are TGCAGCGTCGCCTCGCCCTCGGGAAGAAGCGAACAGTACTTC.

This clonotype was seen only a few times. V and J are TRBV7-9 and TRBJ2-1; TRBD2 is a possible D gene (7 bases). CDR3 length: 13 amino acids. With 5 bases removed from V and 6 bases from J, the gap between germline ends came to 11 bases. Germline loops: CDR1 SEHNR, CDR2 FQNEAQ (reference sequence). The CDR3 is CASSGRGINEQFF. Written as DNA, the CDR3 is TGTGCCAGCAGCGGGAGGGGGATCAATGAGCAGTTCTTC.

This clonotype was picked up a small number of times. The V call is TRBV28, the J call TRBJ2-2; D is unresolved. The ends were cut back, 1 base at V and 3 bases at J, with 6 bases in the middle. Germline CDR1 is MDHEN and CDR2 is SYDVKM. This CDR3 is built from 14 residues. Written as DNA, the CDR3 is TGTGCCAGCAGTTTATTAGCTCACACCGGGGAGCTGTTTTTT. Its protein is CASSLLAHTGELFF.

This clonotype was observed at least ten times. The chain carries TRBV28 and TRBJ2-1; a possible D gene is TRBD2 (6 bases). This CDR3 comprises 15 residues. V shed 7 bases and J shed 5 bases, with 18 bases lying between them. CDR1 and CDR2 (germline): MDHEN, SYDVKM. The CDR3 DNA is TGTGCCAGCATCAGAGGCGGGACCATTAACAATGAGCAGTTCTTC. This gives the protein CASIRGGTINNEQFF.

This clonotype was recorded once. V is TRBV12-3 or TRBV12-4 and J is TRBJ1-1, with D maybe TRBD1 (5 bases). Deletions cut 5 bases from V and 1 base from J, with 14 bases between. The length of the CDR3 is 15 residues. This CDR3 is CASSPQVRGNTEAFF. The DNA for the CDR3 is TGTGCCAGCAGTCCGCAGGTGAGGGGGAACACTGAAGCTTTCTTT.

As for this clonotype: This may arise from a read error, as a much more abundant clone is one base away. The rearrangement uses TRBV5-1 and TRBJ1-6; unclear D gene. CDR1 is SGHRS and CDR2 is YFSETQ in the germline V gene. The CDR3 totals 15 residues. The CDR3 sequence is CTSTLDALENSPLHF. The CDR3 DNA follows: TGCACCAGCACCCTCGACGCGTTGGAGAATTCACCCCTCCACTTT. Based on the CDR3 plus reference TRBV5-1 and TRBJ1-6, the full variable domain is KAGVTQTPRYLIKTRGQQVTLSCSPISGHRSVSWYQQTPGQGLQFLFEYFSETQRNKGNFPGRFSGRQFSNSRSEMNVSTLELGDSALYLCTSTLDALENSPLHFGNGTRLTVT.

This clonotype was seen once. V usage is TRBV21-1 and J usage is TRBJ2-7. TRBV21-1 is listed as a pseudogene. This CDR3 region has 12 residues. CDR3 loop: CAISKRDYEQYF. DNA for the CDR3: TGTGCCATCAGCAAAAGGGACTACGAGCAGTACTTC.

About this clonotype itself: Germline is not matched at one junction end, which may reflect a read error. This CDR3 reads CSVFGLLDRGTDTQYF. CDR3 in DNA: TGCAGCGTTTTCGGCCTCCTGGACAGGGGTACAGATACACAGTATTTT. The rearrangement links TRBV29-1 to TRBJ2-3; 9 bases line up with TRBD1. The CDR3 has 16 amino acids. Germline V gene lookup returns CDR1 SQVTM and CDR2 ANQGSEA.

This rearrangement joins TRBV11-2 to TRBJ2-3; 9 bases agree with TRBD2. Trimming cost V 5 bases and J 6 bases; bases outside gene matches: 9. Germline V lookup: CDR1 SGHAT, CDR2 FQNNGV. The length of the CDR3 is 15 residues. CDR3 region: CASSPELAGLDTQYF. The CDR3 coding sequence is TGTGCCAGCAGCCCTGAACTAGCGGGCCTTGATACGCAGTATTTT.

Concerning this clonotype: Compared with germline, one end of the junction differs, possibly owing to a read error. V and J are TRBV10-1 and TRBJ2-7; weak D call: TRBD2 (5 bases). This CDR3 contains 13 residues. The germline V gene has CDR1 WNHNN and CDR2 SYGVQD (reference sequence). The CDR3: CAGSETPSGEQYF. CDR3 DNA: TGCGCCGGCAGTGAGACACCTTCGGGAGAGCAGTACTTC.

On this clonotype: A junction end diverges from the germline sequence, so it may reflect a read error. The rearrangement joins TRBV6-1 to TRBJ1-3; D is unclear. This CDR3 region has 14 residues. The germline CDR1 and CDR2 sequences are MNHNS and SASEGT. CDR3 in amino acids: CVSSDLTPGNTIYF. Here the CDR3 DNA reads TGTGTCAGCAGTGACCTCACGCCTGGAAACACCATATATTTT.

Remarks on this clonotype: An end of the junction differs from the germline gene, which may be a read error. The rearrangement joins TRBV5-1 to TRBJ1-1; maybe TRBD1 (6 bases). Germline values: CDR1 SGHRS, CDR2 YFSETQ. The CDR3 sequence is 15 residues long. The CDR3 coding sequence is TGCGCCAGCAGCTCCGGACAGACTACGACCCCCCTGGCTTCCTTT. Its protein product is CASSSGQTTTPLASF. Based on the CDR3 plus reference TRBV5-1 and TRBJ1-1, the full variable domain is KAGVTQTPRYLIKTRGQQVTLSCSPISGHRSVSWYQQTPGQGLQFLFEYFSETQRNKGNFPGRFSGRQFSNSRSEMNVSTLELGDSALYLCASSSGQTTTPLASFGQGTRLTVV.

This clonotype was counted between two and nine times. A read error may explain this, as a much larger clone is one base away. This sequence joins TRBV6-7 and TRBJ2-1, with D possibly being TRBD1 (5 bases). TRBV6-7 is an open reading frame whose function is uncertain. The V end was cut by 2 bases, the J end by 7 bases, with 12 bases between. This CDR3 is 14 amino acids long. The CDR3 protein is CASSYVQGSNEQFF. CDR3 in DNA: TGTGCCAGCAGTTACGTGCAGGGATCGAATGAGCAGTTCTTC.

Remarks on this clonotype: One end of the junction fails to match germline, which may point to a read error. The gene calls are TRBV6-1 and TRBJ2-2; TRBD1 agrees at 9 bases. The CDR3 covers 16 residues. Per germline, CDR1 MNHNS and CDR2 SASEGT. The DNA for the CDR3 is TGTGCCAGCACACCATCCGGGACAGGGTCTCTCGGGGACCTGTTTTTT. It encodes CASTPSGTGSLGDLFF.

With respect to this clonotype: With a much larger clone just one base away, this may be a read error. The CDR3 end shows no conserved phenylalanine or tryptophan, and so a read error is likely. The chain uses TRBV7-2 and TRBJ2-5; the match to TRBD2 covers 7 bases. Germline-derived CDR1 and CDR2 are SGHTA and FQGNSA. The length of the CDR3 is 15 residues. Unmatched junction bases numbered 15, after V lost 7 bases and J lost 7 bases. The CDR3 nucleotides are TGTGCCAGCATGAGTCGTTTTGGGTTAGCGGGGACCCAGTACCTC. It encodes CASMSRFGLAGTQYL.

The chain has TRBV11-2 and TRBJ2-2; possible D gene TRBD2, 5 bases. CDR1 and CDR2 (germline): SGHAT, FQNNGV. The CDR3 has 14 residues. V shed 5 bases and J shed 9 bases, with 16 bases lying between them. CDR3 sequence: CASSPTGWTRELFF. DNA for the CDR3: TGTGCCAGCAGCCCGACGGGGTGGACCCGGGAGCTGTTTTTT. The entire variable domain, with the rest obtained from reference TRBV11-2 and TRBJ2-2, is as follows: EAGVAQSPRYKIIEKRQSVAFWCNPISGHATLYWYQQILGQGPKLLIQFQNNGVVDDSQLPKDRFSAERLKGVDSTLKIQPAKLEDSAVYLCASSPTGWTRELFFGEGSRLTVL.

The gene calls are TRBV5-4 and TRBJ2-1; the D gene could be TRBD1 or TRBD2 (5 bases each). This CDR3 is built from 13 residues. Between the trimmed V and J ends, which lost 0 bases and 10 bases, there was a span of 11 bases. Germline CDR1 reads SGHNT; CDR2 reads YYREEE (reference sequence). CDR3 coding DNA: TGTGCCAGCAGCTTGGGCCCCCGGGGCGAGCAGTTCTTC. As protein: CASSLGPRGEQFF.

The chain links TRBV15 to TRBJ2-1; D possibly corresponds to TRBD2 (5 bases). From germline, CDR1 is LNHNV and CDR2 YYDKDF (reference sequence). V gave up 5 bases and J gave up 2 bases, with 19 bases separating them. This CDR3 has 17 residues. CDR3 loop: CATSFRPAGEPYNEQFF. The DNA of the CDR3 is TGTGCCACCAGCTTTCGCCCCGCCGGGGAACCCTACAATGAGCAGTTCTTC.

Concerning this clonotype: An end of the junction differs from the germline gene, which may be a read error. V is TRBV29-1 and J is TRBJ1-5; the D is unclear. Germline loops: CDR1 SQVTM, CDR2 ANQGSEA. The CDR3 covers 14 residues. The CDR3 loop reads CSVGEGSLGQSQHF. In DNA form, the CDR3 reads TGCAGCGTTGGAGAGGGCTCCCTCGGTCAGTCCCAGCATTTT.

As to this clonotype: A read error is likely, as this CDR3 ends without the conserved phenylalanine or tryptophan. This chain joins TRBV12-3 or TRBV12-4 and TRBJ2-7; D remains unclear. The CDR3 has 11 residues. V lost 7 bases to trimming and J lost 1 base, with 5 bases between them. For the CDR3, the DNA is TGTGCCAGCAATACGTCCTACGAGCAGTACATC. Its protein product is CASNTSYEQYI.

There are a few counts of this clonotype. This may come from a read error, since a much larger clone is one base off. The conserved closing phenylalanine or tryptophan is absent in this CDR3, likely reflecting a read error. The chain is built from TRBV5-4 and TRBJ2-3; TRBD1 matches at 7 bases. Looked up from germline, CDR1 is SGHNT and CDR2 is YYREEE (reference sequence). V lost 2 bases to trimming and J lost 1 base; unmatched junction nucleotides: 1. This CDR3 comprises 14 residues. The CDR3 region has the DNA TGTGCCAGCAGCTTTGGACAGGGCACAGATACGCAGTATTCT. Translating it yields CASSFGQGTDTQYS.

Comment on this clonotype: A read error may produce the germline difference seen at one junction end. The chain employs TRBV5-1 and TRBJ2-5; D may be TRBD1 or TRBD2 (5 bases each). The germline gives CDR1 SGHRS, CDR2 YFSETQ. This CDR3 spans 13 amino acids. The CDR3 region is CASSSDGWGTQYF. The CDR3 nucleotides are TGCGCCAGCAGCTCGGACGGATGGGGGACCCAATACTTC.

The chain has TRBV4-1 and TRBJ2-1; D may match TRBD1 or TRBD2 (5 bases each). V lost 1 base and J lost 8, with 21 bases in between. The CDR3 loop spans 17 amino acids. CDR1 and CDR2 (germline): MGHRA, YSYEKL. CDR3 nucleotides: TGCGCCAGCAGCCAAGTGTACTATCAGTGGGGACGCGATGAGCAGTTCTTC. It codes for CASSQVYYQWGRDEQFF.